The 3 T cell receptor beta chains in this list originate from one sample, sequenced in a study of cytomegalovirus exposure and HLA in healthy donors. A multiplex PCR was run with 60 Vbeta primers and 13 Jbeta primers. Here immunoSEQ multiplex PCR was the method, and the copy in TCRdb shows in-frame clones only, minus some. The sample lists some 99,000 clones, under 90% occurring once. Sequencing input: PBMCs. These receptors were obtained from a woman between 25 and 40 years old in good health and CMV-seronegative.

CDR3 nucleotide sequence: TGTGCCAGCAGTCCTGTATTAGCGGGAATAACAGATACGCAGTATTTT. Translated: CASSPVLAGITDTQYF. The chain carries TRBV7-6 and TRBJ2-3; 8 nucleotides line up with TRBD2. CDR1 and CDR2 from the germline V gene are SGHVS and FNYEAQ. The CDR3 spans 16 residues. Trimming cost V 6 bases and J 3 bases; bases outside gene matches: 11.

The V call is TRBV27, the J call TRBJ2-7; possibly TRBD2 for D (5 bases). This CDR3 has 15 residues. V lost 4 bases, J lost 0 bases, and 13 bases lay in between. The germline gives CDR1 MNHEY, CDR2 SMNVEV (reference sequence). CDR3 DNA sequence: TGTGCCAGCAGTTGGTCCCGGGAAAACTCCTACGAGCAGTACTTC. Protein product: CASSWSRENSYEQYF.

The chain links TRBV6-6 to TRBJ2-7; D perhaps matches TRBD1 (6 bases). CDR3 length: 15 amino acids. The ends were cut back, 2 bases at V and 3 bases at J, with 14 bases in the middle. The V gene's germline CDR1 is MNHNY and CDR2 SVGAGI (reference sequence). CDR3 loop: CASSYEVDRNYEQYF. In DNA form, the CDR3 reads TGTGCCAGCAGTTACGAAGTCGACAGGAACTACGAGCAGTACTTC.